The sequence of this T cell receptor beta chain was determined in a study of Graves' ophthalmopathy and Graves' hyperthyroidism. Study-wide findings and caveats: Stable hyperthyroidism and ophthalmopathy were told apart by a 13-signature model, which achieved 85% to 90% sensitivity and more than 75% specificity.

This clonotype was counted ten times or more. Its antigen is not identified. For repertoire sequencing, the TCR beta CDR3 regions were amplified from RNA transcripts. RT-PCR was first run with HTBI primers, then multiplex PCR in a second round. TCRdb re-derived calls from the multiplex PCR reads in MiXCR, one entry per CDR3 protein. In the table there are over 500,000 distinct CDR3 sequences, 20% to 25% of which are singletons. As the starting material, around 9.1 ml of fresh peripheral blood yielded the PBMCs. The CDR3 has 15 amino acids. The germline V gene has CDR1 SGHRS and CDR2 YFSETQ. Trimming left V 1 base short and J 3 bases short, with 14 bases between.

This rearrangement joins TRBV5-1 to TRBJ2-7; TRBD1 is a possible D gene (7 bases). This TCR derives from a woman younger than 35 with stable Graves' hyperthyroidism. Some clones in this sample may be carry-over from other donors' samples. Source material: peripheral blood. CDR3 residues: CASSLNPGGNYEQYF. The CDR3 DNA reads as TGCGCCAGCAGCTTGAATCCAGGGGGGAACTACGAGCAGTACTTC.